The rows below give T cell receptor beta chains drawn from one sample of a study of T-cell memory formation after mild COVID-19. TCRdb itself ran the 5' RACE reads through MiXCR, one entry per CDR3 protein. The sample consists of about 190,000 distinct CDR3 sequences, around 20% of them appearing once. What was sequenced was PBMCs or a T cell subset sorted from them (not recorded which). These receptors all come from an adult woman who had mild COVID-19 (a few samples of this study predate the infection). Cell type and time point are not known. CDR3s include the opening cysteine and the closing phenylalanine or tryptophan. A D gene is named only where the DNA matches it firmly. For some rows the clone size is stated as once, few or many, or as a class when expanded; others skip it.

D gene: -; clone size: -; J gene: TRBJ1-1; V gene: TRBV4-2; CDR3 protein: CASSQESVNTEAFF; CDR3 DNA: TGTGCCAGCAGCCAAGAATCAGTGAACACTGAAGCTTTCTTT
D gene: TRBD2; clone size: -; J gene: TRBJ2-2; V gene: TRBV3-1; CDR3 protein: CASLAGHTGELFF; CDR3 DNA: TGTGCCAGCTTAGCGGGGCACACCGGGGAGCTGTTTTTT
D gene: TRBD2; clone size: -; J gene: TRBJ2-1; V gene: TRBV7-6; CDR3 protein: CASSLASTSGRGNEQFF; CDR3 DNA: TGTGCCAGCAGCTTAGCATCCACTAGCGGGAGGGGGAATGAGCAGTTCTTC
D gene: -; clone size: -; J gene: TRBJ2-7; V gene: TRBV7-2; CDR3 protein: CASSSQGTMAYEQYF; CDR3 DNA: TGTGCCAGCAGCTCACAGGGTACCATGGCCTACGAGCAGTACTTC
D gene: TRBD1; clone size: -; J gene: TRBJ2-4; V gene: TRBV12-3/TRBV12-4; CDR3 protein: CASSSRTGDLAKNIQYF; CDR3 DNA: TGTGCCAGCAGTTCCCGGACAGGGGACCTAGCCAAAAACATTCAGTACTTC
D gene: TRBD2; clone size: -; J gene: TRBJ2-3; V gene: TRBV11-2; CDR3 protein: CASSLLSGRSTDTQYF; CDR3 DNA: TGTGCCAGCAGCTTACTTAGCGGGAGAAGCACAGATACGCAGTATTTT
D gene: -; clone size: few; J gene: TRBJ1-1; V gene: TRBV7-3; CDR3 protein: CASSPAGSGTEAFF; CDR3 DNA: TGTGCCAGCAGCCCCGCGGGGTCGGGGACTGAAGCTTTCTTT
D gene: -; clone size: once; J gene: TRBJ2-7; V gene: TRBV6-2/TRBV6-3; CDR3 protein: CASSLRSERWRDPYEQYF; CDR3 DNA: TGTGCCAGCAGTCTCCGCTCTGAGAGATGGCGTGACCCCTACGAGCAGTACTTC
D gene: -; clone size: -; J gene: TRBJ1-2; V gene: TRBV6-6; CDR3 protein: CASRDGFRGAYGYTF; CDR3 DNA: TGTGCCAGCAGGGACGGGTTCAGGGGCGCGTATGGCTACACCTTC
D gene: TRBD1; clone size: few; J gene: TRBJ1-5; V gene: TRBV6-2/TRBV6-3; CDR3 protein: CASSRQGGSNQPQHF; CDR3 DNA: TGTGCCAGCAGCCGACAGGGAGGAAGCAATCAGCCCCAGCATTTT
D gene: -; clone size: -; J gene: TRBJ2-2; V gene: TRBV7-2; CDR3 protein: CASSFQGLGELFF; CDR3 DNA: TGTGCCAGCAGCTTCCAGGGACTCGGGGAGCTGTTTTTT
D gene: -; clone size: -; J gene: TRBJ2-4; V gene: TRBV18; CDR3 protein: CASSPLFTGDATKNIQYF; CDR3 DNA: TGTGCCAGCTCACCCTTGTTTACAGGAGACGCTACCAAAAACATTCAGTACTTC
D gene: -; clone size: -; J gene: TRBJ2-2; V gene: TRBV2; CDR3 protein: CASAREVAVGELFF; CDR3 DNA: TGTGCCAGCGCCCGTGAGGTGGCAGTCGGGGAGCTGTTTTTT
D gene: TRBD1; clone size: -; J gene: TRBJ1-1; V gene: TRBV2; CDR3 protein: CASRYDRGVNTEAFF; CDR3 DNA: TGTGCCAGCAGATACGACAGGGGGGTCAACACTGAAGCTTTCTTT
D gene: -; clone size: many; J gene: TRBJ2-1; V gene: TRBV20-1; CDR3 protein: CSARHTGARSEQFF; CDR3 DNA: TGCAGTGCTAGGCATACGGGGGCGCGGAGTGAGCAGTTCTTC
D gene: TRBD2; clone size: many; J gene: TRBJ2-2; V gene: TRBV7-6; CDR3 protein: CASSPRTSVETGELFF; CDR3 DNA: TGTGCCAGCAGCCCACGGACTAGCGTGGAAACCGGGGAGCTGTTTTTT
D gene: TRBD1; clone size: -; J gene: TRBJ2-3; V gene: TRBV27; CDR3 protein: CASSLRGQFLGDTQYF; CDR3 DNA: TGTGCCAGCAGTTTGAGGGGGCAATTTTTAGGGGATACGCAGTATTTT
D gene: TRBD2; clone size: -; J gene: TRBJ2-3; V gene: TRBV20-1; CDR3 protein: CSASRRTSGTDTQYF; CDR3 DNA: TGCAGTGCTAGCCGTAGGACTAGCGGTACAGATACGCAGTATTTT
D gene: -; clone size: few; J gene: TRBJ2-5; V gene: TRBV18; CDR3 protein: CASSQGTQETQYF; CDR3 DNA: TGTGCCAGCTCACAGGGGACCCAAGAGACCCAGTACTTC
D gene: -; clone size: -; J gene: TRBJ1-2; V gene: TRBV12-3/TRBV12-4; CDR3 protein: CASSLVLRRGGYTF; CDR3 DNA: TGTGCCAGCAGTTTAGTACTGCGCCGAGGAGGCTACACCTTC
D gene: -; clone size: -; J gene: TRBJ1-6; V gene: TRBV5-6; CDR3 protein: CASTHGHNSPLHF; CDR3 DNA: TGTGCCAGCACCCACGGGCATAATTCACCCCTCCACTTT
D gene: -; clone size: many; J gene: TRBJ2-3; V gene: TRBV7-3; CDR3 protein: CASSLLGTDTQYF; CDR3 DNA: TGTGCCAGCAGCTTGTTAGGCACAGATACGCAGTATTTT